The 5 T cell receptor beta chains below were found in one sample sequenced in a study of T cells in tuberculosis. The table came from immunoSEQ multiplex PCR; TCRdb's copy has only in-frame clones and leaves some out. Altogether 40,000 to 50,000 clones are present, 95% being singletons, with the ten largest covering roughly 3.5%. Source material: PBMCs. All receptors derive from a donor aged 10-29 years with latent tuberculosis or without tuberculosis infection.

The V call is TRBV6-1, the J call TRBJ2-5; D may be TRBD2 (6 bases). The CDR3 totals 14 residues. Germline assignment: CDR1 MNHNS and CDR2 SASEGT. CDR3 region: CAGQWGETQETQYF. DNA of the CDR3: TGTGCAGGGCAATGGGGGGAAACCCAAGAGACCCAGTACTTC.

This clone occurred once. The J gene is TRBJ2-7, the V gene TRBV28; D is perhaps TRBD2 (6 bases). Deletions cut 5 bases from V and 1 base from J, with 15 bases between. This CDR3 has 15 amino acids. The germline V gene has CDR1 MDHEN and CDR2 SYDVKM. The CDR3 region is CASSGGGRLSYEQYF. The CDR3 DNA reads as TGTGCCAGCAGTGGGGGAGGCAGGCTTTCCTACGAGCAGTACTTC.

This rearrangement joins TRBV9 to TRBJ1-5; 11 bases are a match to TRBD1. Germline V gene lookup returns CDR1 SGDLS and CDR2 YYNGEE. The CDR3 is 15 residues long. The junction had 2 bases not matched to a gene; V was cut back by 0 bases and J by 6 bases. CDR3 amino acids: CASSVEGQGGQPQHF. CDR3 bases: TGTGCCAGCAGCGTAGAGGGACAGGGGGGTCAGCCCCAGCATTTT.

The chain combines TRBV7-2 with TRBJ1-5, with 11 bases fitting TRBD1. Germline V gene lookup returns CDR1 SGHTA and CDR2 FQGNSA. Losses at the gene ends were 3 bases for V and 2 bases for J; bases not matched to a gene: 3. The CDR3 is made up of 16 amino acids. DNA of the CDR3: TGTGCCAGCAGCTTGGACAGGGGGCTGGGCAATCAGCCCCAGCATTTT. Protein sequence: CASSLDRGLGNQPQHF. The whole variable domain, filled in from reference TRBV7-2 and TRBJ1-5, reads GAGVSQSPSNKVTEKGKDVELRCDPISGHTALYWYRQSLGQGLEFLIYFQGNSAPDKSGLPSDRFSAERTGGSVSTLTIQRTQQEDSAVYLCASSLDRGLGNQPQHFGDGTRLSIL.

This chain links TRBV5-5 with TRBJ1-4; tentative D call: TRBD1 (6 bases). V lost 0 bases and J lost 8, with 11 bases in between. This CDR3 spans 14 amino acids. The V gene's germline CDR1 is SGHKS and CDR2 YYEKEE (reference sequence). Here the CDR3 DNA reads TGTGCCAGCAGCTTGGTACAGGGATCCGAAAAACTGTTTTTT. It yields the protein CASSLVQGSEKLFF. Drawing the rest from reference TRBV5-5 and TRBJ1-4, the complete variable domain is DAGVTQSPTHLIKTRGQQVTLRCSPISGHKSVSWYQQVLGQGPQFIFQYYEKEERGRGNFPDRFSARQFPNYSSELNVNALLLGDSALYLCASSLVQGSEKLFFGSGTQLSVL.